Each of the 26 T cell receptor beta chains below was sequenced from the same sample in a study of cytomegalovirus exposure and HLA in healthy donors. With 60 Vbeta and 13 Jbeta primers, the PCR was carried out. Sequenced by immunoSEQ multiplex PCR; TCRdb stores in-frame clones only, minus some. Of about 98,000 clones listed, roughly 70% are singletons. Sequences were obtained from PBMCs. The receptors shown here come from a male donor in good health and CMV-seronegative.

This chain joins TRBV7-2 and TRBJ2-5; a weak D match, TRBD2 (6 bases). Germline lookup yields CDR1 SGHTA and CDR2 FQGNSA. V was shortened by 3 bases and J by 4 bases, with 9 bases between the two germline ends. The CDR3 sequence is 13 residues long. The CDR3 is CASSFDSGETQYF. Here the CDR3 DNA reads TGTGCCAGCAGCTTCGATAGCGGAGAGACCCAGTACTTC.

The chain joins TRBV29-1 to TRBJ1-1; D not resolved. This CDR3 is built from 13 residues. From germline, CDR1 is SQVTM and CDR2 ANQGSEA. Trimming shortened V by 3 bases and J by 2 bases, and 10 bases separated the two germline ends. CDR3 sequence (DNA): TGCAGCGTTGAGCGGGGAATTAACACTGAAGCTTTCTTT. The encoded protein is CSVERGINTEAFF.

This clone turned up a few times. The chain recombines TRBV7-9 with TRBJ1-2; TRBD1 matches 8 bases. Losses at the gene ends were 11 bases for V and 4 bases for J; bases not matched to a gene: 12. This CDR3 region has 14 residues. Germline V CDR1 and CDR2: SEHNR, FQNEAQ (reference sequence). DNA for the CDR3: TGTGCCGGGGCCCAGGGGGCGCCAAGCTATGGCTACACCTTC. This encodes CAGAQGAPSYGYTF.

As regards this clone: The identical CDR3 is also encoded by other nucleotide sequences in the sample. The J gene is TRBJ2-3, the V gene TRBV2, with 8 positions matching TRBD1. CDR3 length: 13 amino acids. Trimming took 5 bases from V and 6 from J; bases not matched to a gene: 4. From germline, CDR1 is SNHLY and CDR2 FYNNEI. The CDR3 spells CASSRDRSDTQYF. The CDR3 nucleotides read TGTGCCAGCAGTAGGGACAGGTCGGATACGCAGTATTTT.

This clone was picked up one time. The chain has TRBV7-3 and TRBJ2-1; 10 bases line up with TRBD2. J lost 0 bases, V lost 2 bases, and 10 bases had no gene match. This CDR3 contains 19 residues. Germline-derived CDR1 and CDR2 are SGHTA and FQGTGA. The DNA of the CDR3 is TGTGCCAGCAGCTTACCTGGACTAGCGGCCTCACCCTCCTACAATGAGCAGTTCTTC. Protein product: CASSLPGLAASPSYNEQFF. The whole variable domain, remainder taken from reference TRBV7-3 and TRBJ2-1, is GAGVSQTPSNKVTEKGKYVELRCDPISGHTALYWYRQSLGQGPEFLIYFQGTGAADDSGLPNDRFFAVRPEGSVSTLKIQRTERGDSAVYLCASSLPGLAASPSYNEQFFGPGTRLTVL.

The rearrangement joins TRBV5-6 to TRBJ1-2, with 8 bases that match TRBD1. This CDR3 region has 15 residues. From germline, CDR1 is SGHDT and CDR2 YYEEEE. V shed 2 bases, J shed 3 bases, and the junction held 6 bases outside the gene matches. CDR3 DNA sequence: TGTGCCAGCAGCTTCGTGGACAGGGATTACTATGGCTACACCTTC. Translating gives CASSFVDRDYYGYTF.

The V gene is TRBV11-1, the J gene TRBJ2-3; D is undetermined. V lost 2 bases, J lost 1 base, and 7 bases lay in between. CDR3 length: 14 residues. CDR1 is SGHAT and CDR2 is FQDESV in the germline V gene (reference sequence). The CDR3 here is CASSLLSGTDTQYF. For the CDR3, the DNA is TGTGCCAGCAGCTTACTGAGCGGCACAGATACGCAGTATTTT. The full variable domain, in which reference TRBV11-1 and TRBJ2-3 provide the parts outside the CDR3, is EAEVAQSPRYKITEKSQAVAFWCDPISGHATLYWYRQILGQGPELLVQFQDESVVDDSQLPKDRFSAERLKGVDSTLKIQPAELGDSAMYLCASSLLSGTDTQYFGPGTRLTVL.

J is TRBJ2-7 and V is TRBV30; 12 bases align to TRBD1. J was trimmed by 2 bases and V by 0 bases; bases with no gene match: 17. This CDR3 has 20 residues. Germline loops: CDR1 GTSNPN, CDR2 SVGIG (reference sequence). The CDR3 reads CAWSVLSGQGAGGTTYEQYF. The DNA of the CDR3 is TGTGCCTGGAGTGTACTTTCGGGACAGGGGGCGGGCGGGACTACCTACGAGCAGTACTTC.

The genes are TRBV4-1 and TRBJ1-3; D remains unclear. The CDR3 is 17 residues long. Per germline, CDR1 MGHRA and CDR2 YSYEKL. V lost 1 base and J 0 bases, leaving 13 bases between the germline ends. CDR3 DNA: TGCGCCAGCAGCCAAGCATGGGCAGTTGACTCTGGAAACACCATATATTTT. Its protein is CASSQAWAVDSGNTIYF.

The chain carries TRBV27 and TRBJ1-2, with 9 bases fitting TRBD1. The germline V gene has CDR1 MNHEY and CDR2 SMNVEV (reference sequence). CDR3 length: 15 residues. Unmatched junction bases numbered 9, after V lost 5 bases and J lost 5 bases. In DNA, the CDR3 is TGTGCCAGCAGTCAAGGGACAGGGCGAGGATATGGCTACACCTTC. Its translation: CASSQGTGRGYGYTF.

The rearrangement uses TRBV9 and TRBJ2-2, with a weak D call TRBD1 (5 bases). Germline CDR1 SGDLS, CDR2 YYNGEE. Trimming pared 3 bases from V and 4 bases from J, leaving 13 bases between. The CDR3 loop spans 15 amino acids. The CDR3: CASSDPGLGTGELFF. The CDR3 DNA reads as TGTGCCAGCAGCGATCCAGGGTTGGGCACCGGGGAGCTGTTTTTT. Using reference TRBV9 and TRBJ2-2 for the parts outside the CDR3, the full variable domain is DSGVTQTPKHLITATGQRVTLRCSPRSGDLSVYWYQQSLDQGLQFLIQYYNGEERAKGNILERFSAQQFPDLHSELNLSSLELGDSALYFCASSDPGLGTGELFFGEGSRLTVL.

This clone has just a few counts. This chain connects TRBV15 to TRBJ1-1; no firm D call. Between the trimmed V and J ends, which lost 0 bases and 6 bases, there was a span of 17 bases. From germline, CDR1 is LNHNV and CDR2 YYDKDF (reference sequence). This CDR3 is built from 16 residues. DNA for the CDR3: TGTGCCACCAGCAGAGATCTACGGAGGGATAGGGCTGAAGCTTTCTTT. Its protein is CATSRDLRRDRAEAFF.

The chain carries TRBV10-3 and TRBJ2-7; TRBD2 matches at 12 bases. CDR1 is ENHRY, CDR2 SYGVKD, per germline. This CDR3 spans 16 amino acids. Trimming removed 4 bases from V and 5 bases from J; junction bases left unmatched: 9. CDR3 residues: CAISATLAGGRNEQYF. DNA for the CDR3: TGTGCCATCAGTGCGACACTAGCGGGAGGTAGAAACGAGCAGTACTTC.

J is TRBJ1-1 and V is TRBV7-2; TRBD1 might be the D (6 bases). V was shortened by 0 bases and J by 6 bases, with 14 bases between the two germline ends. In germline, CDR1 is SGHTA, CDR2 FQGNSA. The CDR3 length is 15 residues. The CDR3 DNA follows: TGTGCCAGCAGCTTAGCGGGACAAAGTATCTCTGAAGCTTTCTTT. Translating gives CASSLAGQSISEAFF.

This chain links TRBV27 with TRBJ2-7, with 7 positions matching TRBD1. This CDR3 has 16 residues. The germline gives CDR1 MNHEY, CDR2 SMNVEV (reference sequence). The V segment lost 4 bases and the J segment 2 bases; nucleotides outside the gene matches: 11. For the CDR3, the DNA is TGTGCCAGCAGTTCCTCGACAGGGTACGGGACCTACGAGCAGTACTTC. This gives the protein CASSSSTGYGTYEQYF.

The chain is built from TRBV12-5 and TRBJ1-1, with D tentatively TRBD1 (6 bases). CDR1 and CDR2 (germline): LGHNT, FRNRAP. This CDR3 has 15 residues. The V gene lost 0 bases and the J gene lost 5 bases, with 13 bases spanning the gap. The CDR3 spells CASGLVAGAKTEAFF. Here the CDR3 DNA reads TGTGCTAGTGGTTTGGTAGCAGGGGCGAAGACTGAAGCTTTCTTT.

The chain combines TRBV9 with TRBJ1-1, with a weak D call TRBD1 (5 bases). This CDR3 comprises 13 residues. With 4 bases removed from V and 8 bases from J, the gap between germline ends came to 15 bases. CDR1 is SGDLS and CDR2 is YYNGEE in the germline V gene. For the CDR3, the DNA is TGTGCCAGCAGCTTCAGGAGGGGTGGAGAAGCTTTCTTT. This gives the protein CASSFRRGGEAFF. Looking up the rest from reference TRBV9 and TRBJ1-1 gives the full variable domain: DSGVTQTPKHLITATGQRVTLRCSPRSGDLSVYWYQQSLDQGLQFLIQYYNGEERAKGNILERFSAQQFPDLHSELNLSSLELGDSALYFCASSFRRGGEAFFGQGTRLTVV.

This chain joins TRBV28 and TRBJ2-7; 10 nucleotides align to TRBD2. From germline, CDR1 is MDHEN and CDR2 SYDVKM. The ends lost 6 bases at V and 7 bases at J; junction bases unmatched: 15. The CDR3 extends over 16 amino acids. Written as DNA, the CDR3 is TGTGCCAGCAGGACCCTAGCGGGAGTCTTTGTTCGAGAGCAGTACTTC. Its translation is CASRTLAGVFVREQYF.

This chain connects TRBV30 to TRBJ2-5; D ambiguous. Germline CDR1 GTSNPN, CDR2 SVGIG (reference sequence). The V gene lost 4 bases and the J gene lost 2 bases, with 8 bases spanning the gap. The CDR3 consists of 12 residues. The CDR3 DNA is TGTGCCTGGACAATCACACAAGAGACCCAGTACTTC. Encoded protein: CAWTITQETQYF.

The rearrangement uses TRBV10-3 and TRBJ1-2; D is possibly TRBD1 (6 bases). The CDR3 contains 14 residues. Germline CDR1 is ENHRY and CDR2 is SYGVKD. Trimming removed 6 bases at V and 2 bases at J, with 13 bases between. In DNA, the CDR3 is TGTGCCATCAGGGAGGACAGATTGAACTATGGCTACACCTTC. Protein product: CAIREDRLNYGYTF.

CDR3 DNA: TGCAGCGTTCGCGCGGCCGGGGCCAACGTCCTGACTTTC. Protein sequence: CSVRAAGANVLTF. J is TRBJ2-6 and V is TRBV29-1; no definite D call. Germline V CDR1 and CDR2: SQVTM, ANQGSEA. Trimming stripped 5 bases from V and 4 bases from J, with 9 bases between. The CDR3 runs to 13 residues.

The chain is built from TRBV27 and TRBJ2-5, with D perhaps matching TRBD1 (6 bases). V was trimmed by 4 bases and J by 1 base, leaving 13 bases between them. This CDR3 spans 15 amino acids. Germline loops: CDR1 MNHEY, CDR2 SMNVEV (reference sequence). CDR3 protein: CASSSHPTGQETQYF. CDR3 DNA: TGTGCCAGCAGTTCCCACCCGACAGGCCAAGAGACCCAGTACTTC.

The rearrangement links TRBV2 to TRBJ2-5, with D perhaps TRBD1 or TRBD2 (5 bases each). The end of the DNA is better explained by TRBJ2-7, so the J call may be wrong. The CDR3 totals 13 residues. In germline, CDR1 is SNHLY, CDR2 FYNNEI. The CDR3 DNA sequence: TGTGCCGGAAAAAACCTGGGGGCCTACGAGCAGTACTTC. Its translation is CAGKNLGAYEQYF.

The chain couples TRBV19 to TRBJ2-7; 8 nucleotides agree with TRBD2. Germline V CDR1 and CDR2: LNHDA, SQIVND (reference sequence). Unmatched junction bases numbered 5, after V lost 3 bases and J lost 7 bases. This CDR3 is 13 amino acids long. The CDR3 DNA follows: TGTGCCAGTAGTATGAAGCGGGAGAAGGAGCAGTACTTC. This codes for CASSMKREKEQYF.

The rearrangement joins TRBV27 to TRBJ2-1; perhaps TRBD1 as D (5 bases). CDR3 length: 12 residues. Trimming removed 6 bases at V and 7 bases at J, with 10 bases between. Per germline, CDR1 MNHEY and CDR2 SMNVEV (reference sequence). The CDR3 DNA reads TGTGCCAGCAGGACAGCCGCGAATGAGCAGTTCTTC. It is translated as CASRTAANEQFF.

V gene TRBV7-2 combines with J gene TRBJ2-1; tentative D call: TRBD2 (6 bases). Trimming shortened V by 4 bases and J by 7 bases, and 11 bases separated the two germline ends. CDR1 and CDR2 from the germline V gene are SGHTA and FQGNSA. The CDR3 sequence is 13 residues long. CDR3: CASSSPGRNEQFF. DNA for the CDR3: TGTGCCAGCAGCTCTCCAGGGAGGAATGAGCAGTTCTTC.